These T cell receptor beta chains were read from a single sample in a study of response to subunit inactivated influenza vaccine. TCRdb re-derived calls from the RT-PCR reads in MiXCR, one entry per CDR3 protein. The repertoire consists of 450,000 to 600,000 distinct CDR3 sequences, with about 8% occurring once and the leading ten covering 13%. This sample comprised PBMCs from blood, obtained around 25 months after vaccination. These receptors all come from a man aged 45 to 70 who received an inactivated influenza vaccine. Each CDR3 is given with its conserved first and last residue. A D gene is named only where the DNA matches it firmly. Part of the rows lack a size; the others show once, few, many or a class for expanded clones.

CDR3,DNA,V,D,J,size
CSVGKGTGELFF,TGCAGCGTTGGAAAGGGAACCGGGGAGCTGTTTTTT,TRBV29-1,.,TRBJ2-2,.
CASSTRREFGQPQHF,TGTGCCAGCAGTACCCGCCGGGAATTTGGTCAGCCCCAGCATTTT,TRBV12-3/TRBV12-4,.,TRBJ1-5,many
CASSGFGPEAFF,TGTGCCAGCAGTGGGTTCGGCCCTGAAGCTTTCTTT,TRBV6-1,.,TRBJ1-1,.
CASTVTPQGTRVLEQYF,TGTGCCAGCACCGTAACTCCCCAGGGGACCCGGGTTTTAGAGCAGTACTTC,TRBV12-3/TRBV12-4,.,TRBJ2-7,few
CASSTGLPETQYF,TGCGCCAGCAGCACGGGACTCCCGGAGACCCAGTACTTC,TRBV5-1,.,TRBJ2-5,few
CAISGGSPDTQYF,TGTGCCATCAGTGGGGGGAGCCCAGATACGCAGTATTTT,TRBV10-3,.,TRBJ2-3,.
CASSSLFLGGGEQFF,TGTGCCAGTAGTTCCTTGTTTTTGGGAGGAGGAGAGCAGTTCTTC,TRBV19,.,TRBJ2-1,few
CATSAGVSGELFF,TGTGCCACCAGTGCAGGGGTGAGCGGGGAGCTGTTTTTT,TRBV24-1,.,TRBJ2-2,few
CSAYTGIGGYTF,TGCAGTGCTTATACAGGGATCGGAGGCTACACCTTC,TRBV20-1,.,TRBJ1-2,.
CSVAGIDSGSYEQYF,TGCAGCGTCGCGGGGATAGACTCCGGCTCCTACGAGCAGTACTTC,TRBV29-1,.,TRBJ2-7,many
CASSAPLGTLGAYEQYF,TGTGCCAGCAGCGCTCCTCTGGGGACCCTTGGGGCCTACGAGCAGTACTTC,TRBV28,.,TRBJ2-7,.
CSASSSPGTSGRLETQYF,TGCAGTGCTAGCTCCAGCCCCGGGACTAGCGGGAGATTAGAGACCCAGTACTTC,TRBV20-1,TRBD2,TRBJ2-5,few
CASSPFGGNEQFF,TGTGCCAGCAGTCCCTTTGGGGGCAATGAGCAGTTCTTC,TRBV12-3/TRBV12-4,.,TRBJ2-1,many
CASSYSIIAMNTEAFF,TGTGCCAGCAGTTACTCGATAATAGCCATGAACACTGAAGCTTTCTTT,TRBV6-5,.,TRBJ1-1,many
CASSLGDYSNQPQHF,TGCGCCAGCAGCTTGGGGGATTATAGCAATCAGCCCCAGCATTTT,TRBV5-1,.,TRBJ1-5,many
CASSRQPGGGDEQFF,TGCGCCAGCAGCCGTCAACCGGGGGGCGGCGATGAGCAGTTCTTC,TRBV5-1,.,TRBJ2-1,many
CSARAGGLQETQYF,TGCAGTGCTAGAGCCGGGGGGCTCCAAGAGACCCAGTACTTC,TRBV20-1,.,TRBJ2-5,many
CASSRGAEETQYF,TGTGCCAGCAGTAGAGGGGCAGAGGAGACCCAGTACTTC,TRBV28,.,TRBJ2-5,few
CSARGHSGEKLFF,TGCAGTGCTAGGGGACATTCAGGAGAAAAACTGTTTTTT,TRBV20-1,.,TRBJ1-4,.
CASSFRGSYTDTQYF,TGTGCCAGCAGTTTTAGGGGATCTTACACAGATACGCAGTATTTT,TRBV27,.,TRBJ2-3,few
CASSVAGGRGQPQHF,TGTGCCAGCAGCGTGGCGGGGGGGAGGGGGCAGCCCCAGCATTTT,TRBV7-2,.,TRBJ1-5,few
CASSTDTYSYEQYF,TGTGCCAGCAGTACAGACACCTACTCCTACGAGCAGTACTTC,TRBV3-1,.,TRBJ2-7,many
CSARGARMNSYEQYF,TGCAGTGCTAGAGGCGCCAGGATGAACTCCTACGAGCAGTACTTC,TRBV20-1,.,TRBJ2-7,many
CASSSPRTVYGYTF,TGTGCCAGCAGCTCCCCCCGGACAGTCTATGGCTACACCTTC,TRBV6-1,.,TRBJ1-2,few
CASSQDRAGGYGYTF,TGCGCCAGCAGCCAAGATCGTGCAGGGGGGTATGGCTACACCTTC,TRBV4-3,TRBD1,TRBJ1-2,many
CASSPTGTLRRGSYEQYF,TGTGCCAGCAGCCCGACGGGAACTTTACGCCGAGGCTCCTACGAGCAGTACTTC,TRBV14,.,TRBJ2-7,.
CSAPGTGDGYTF,TGCAGTGCCCCCGGGACAGGGGATGGCTACACCTTC,TRBV20-1,TRBD1,TRBJ1-2,few
CASSLVRNTEAFF,TGCGCCAGCAGCTTGGTTCGGAACACTGAAGCTTTCTTT,TRBV5-1,.,TRBJ1-1,many
CASSPGTTVSGYTF,TGTGCCAGCAGCCCCGGGACAACTGTATCTGGCTACACCTTC,TRBV2,.,TRBJ1-2,.
CSAPTSGVSYEQYF,TGCAGTGCGCCTACTAGCGGGGTATCCTACGAGCAGTACTTC,TRBV20-1,TRBD2,TRBJ2-7,.
CASSYVGLETQYF,TGTGCCAGCAGTTATGTGGGTTTGGAGACCCAGTACTTC,TRBV27,.,TRBJ2-5,few
CATSDFGSGEETQYF,TGTGCCACCAGTGATTTTGGTTCAGGGGAAGAGACCCAGTACTTC,TRBV24-1,.,TRBJ2-5,few
CASSPIRGTEAFF,TGTGCCAGCAGTCCCATCAGGGGGACTGAAGCTTTCTTT,TRBV6-1,TRBD1,TRBJ1-1,.
CASSAPSGRWRGNEQFF,TGTGCCAGCAGTGCTCCTAGCGGGAGATGGCGGGGCAATGAGCAGTTCTTC,TRBV27,TRBD2,TRBJ2-1,.